This is a list of T cell receptor beta chains from one sample in a study of T cell responses to AZD1222 COVID-19 vaccine. Libraries were prepared by immunoSEQ multiplex PCR; TCRdb keeps only in-frame clonotypes and omits some of them. Of some 120,000 clones listed, less than 90% are singletons. Material: peripheral blood, obtained on day 0 of AZD1222 vaccination. The receptor set was obtained from an adult in good health. The CDR3 runs from the conserved cysteine through the conserved F or W. The D gene is left open where the match is weak. Clone size is not always given. Where it is, it says once, few, many or a class for expanded clones.

j_call | clone_size | d_call | v_call | cdr3_aa | cdr3_nt
TRBJ1-1 | once | - | TRBV6-2/TRBV6-3 | CASSTYWGNTEAFF | TGTGCCAGCAGTACTTACTGGGGGAACACTGAAGCTTTCTTT
TRBJ2-2 | - | - | TRBV28 | CASSLFSGTRYTGELFF | TGTGCCAGCAGTTTATTTTCCGGGACAAGGTACACCGGGGAGCTGTTTTTT
TRBJ1-2 | - | - | TRBV5-1 | CASSLEAGMAYGYTF | TGCGCCAGCAGCTTGGAAGCAGGGATGGCCTATGGCTACACCTTC
TRBJ1-4 | - | - | TRBV28 | CASSLGATTNEKLFF | TGTGCCAGCAGTTTAGGGGCGACAACTAATGAAAAACTGTTTTTT
TRBJ1-1 | - | - | TRBV28 | CASRRPGGDTEAFF | TGTGCCAGCCGCCGGCCGGGGGGCGACACTGAAGCTTTCTTT
TRBJ2-1 | - | - | TRBV11-2 | CASSPGARVTEYNEQFF | TGTGCCAGCAGCCCCGGGGCCAGGGTCACGGAATACAATGAGCAGTTCTTC
TRBJ2-7 | - | - | TRBV18 | CASKKGPQWGSGPYEQYF | TGTGCCAGCAAAAAGGGGCCACAGTGGGGGAGCGGGCCTTACGAGCAGTACTTC
TRBJ1-1 | - | - | TRBV27 | CASRDVRNTEAFF | TGTGCCAGCCGGGACGTTCGGAACACTGAAGCTTTCTTT
TRBJ2-2 | - | - | TRBV5-1 | CASSSQGQNTGELFF | TGCGCCAGCAGCTCCCAGGGACAGAACACCGGGGAGCTGTTTTTT
TRBJ1-5 | - | TRBD1 | TRBV19 | CASNADRAGGPQHF | TGTGCCAGTAACGCCGACAGGGCCGGGGGGCCCCAGCATTTT
TRBJ2-3 | - | - | TRBV5-1 | CASSFGGADTQYF | TGCGCCAGCAGCTTTGGAGGGGCAGATACGCAGTATTTT
TRBJ1-4 | - | - | TRBV5-1 | CASSGGSTNEKLFF | TGCGCCAGCAGCGGGGGCTCAACTAATGAAAAACTGTTTTTT
TRBJ2-7 | - | - | TRBV29-1 | CSAPIRGYSYEQYF | TGCAGCGCCCCCATCAGGGGTTACTCCTACGAGCAGTACTTC
TRBJ2-2 | once | - | TRBV10-3 | CVVSSDKNTGELFF | TGTGTGGTGAGCTCCGACAAGAACACCGGGGAGCTGTTTTTT
TRBJ2-5 | - | - | TRBV6-5 | CACQAGGAYQETQYF | TGTGCCTGCCAAGCGGGCGGCGCTTACCAAGAGACCCAGTACTTC
TRBJ2-7 | - | - | TRBV7-8 | CASSFVGGEYEQYF | TGTGCCAGCAGCTTCGTCGGGGGAGAATACGAGCAGTACTTC
TRBJ1-1 | - | - | TRBV4-3 | CASSQAGRELNTEAFF | TGCGCCAGCAGCCAAGCAGGGAGGGAATTGAACACTGAAGCTTTCTTT
TRBJ1-5 | - | - | TRBV27 | CASSPTGYQPQHF | TGTGCCAGCAGTCCGACAGGCTATCAGCCCCAGCATTTT
TRBJ1-6 | - | TRBD1 | TRBV28 | CASTLSRTGSRSPLHF | TGTGCCAGCACCCTGTCCCGGACAGGGTCGAGGTCACCCCTCCACTTT
TRBJ2-2 | - | - | TRBV6-5 | CASHQNTGELFF | TGTGCCAGCCACCAAAACACCGGGGAGCTGTTTTTT
TRBJ1-2 | - | TRBD1 | TRBV20-1 | CSASPNQGAGGYTF | TGCAGTGCTAGTCCCAATCAGGGGGCAGGGGGCTACACCTTC
TRBJ1-2 | - | TRBD1 | TRBV28 | CASTAGGDYGYTF | TGTGCCAGCACCGCAGGGGGCGACTATGGCTACACCTTC
TRBJ2-7 | - | TRBD2 | TRBV27 | CASSWQTGTSGTYEQYF | TGTGCCAGCAGTTGGCAGACCGGGACTAGCGGTACCTACGAGCAGTACTTC
TRBJ1-2 | - | TRBD1 | TRBV11-2 | CASSDRGYGYTF | TGTGCCAGCAGCGACAGGGGATATGGCTACACCTTC
TRBJ2-7 | - | - | TRBV27 | CASSLSDGHEQYF | TGTGCCAGCAGTTTATCCGACGGCCACGAGCAGTACTTC
TRBJ2-5 | - | TRBD2 | TRBV13 | CASSSRLAGRQETQYF | TGTGCCAGCAGCTCAAGACTAGCGGGAAGACAAGAGACCCAGTACTTC
TRBJ1-5 | - | - | TRBV5-4 | CASSLGRNQPQHF | TGTGCCAGCAGCTTGGGGAGAAATCAGCCCCAGCATTTT
TRBJ2-3 | - | TRBD1 | TRBV5-1 | CASSLFKGQGYTDTQYF | TGCGCCAGCAGTTTGTTTAAAGGACAGGGGTACACAGATACGCAGTATTTT